These 19 T cell receptor beta chains were all obtained from the same sample, sequenced in a study of beta chain features in type 1 diabetes. cDNA synthesis used the whole RNA isolate, giving expressed TCRB sequences. Assay: immunoSEQ multiplex PCR; the TCRdb copy retains only in-frame clones and omits some. The profile shows some 25,000 clones, less than 70% of them singletons. Findings of the study overall: Patients with Type 1 diabetes showed moderately but significantly shorter TCRB CDR3s in all four CD4+ subsets.

The antigens of these receptors remain unknown. The sample was Tregs from blood. The receptors come from a woman younger than 30 with type 1 diabetes.

This chain joins TRBV9 and TRBJ2-3; 9 bases line up with TRBD2. The CDR3 loop spans 15 amino acids. Per germline, CDR1 SGDLS and CDR2 YYNGEE. Unmatched junction bases numbered 2, after V lost 0 bases and J lost 3 bases. The CDR3 sequence: CASSVGLAGTDTQYF. The DNA of the CDR3 is TGTGCCAGCAGCGTAGGGCTAGCGGGAACAGATACGCAGTATTTT. The whole variable domain, filled in from reference TRBV9 and TRBJ2-3, reads DSGVTQTPKHLITATGQRVTLRCSPRSGDLSVYWYQQSLDQGLQFLIQYYNGEERAKGNILERFSAQQFPDLHSELNLSSLELGDSALYFCASSVGLAGTDTQYFGPGTRLTVL.

This chain links TRBV21-1 with TRBJ2-7; the listed D gene, TRBD1, was not tested against the DNA. TRBV21-1 is termed a pseudogene. This CDR3 region has 13 residues. CDR3 bases: TGTGCCAGCAGTAAGCTGGGCAGCCTCATTAATCACGTC. As protein: CASSKLGSLINHV.

V is TRBV15 and J is TRBJ1-2; 7 bases agree with TRBD1. CDR1 LNHNV and CDR2 YYDKDF come from the germline V gene (reference sequence). This CDR3 has 15 residues. The V gene end was trimmed by 0 bases and the J gene end by 4 bases; junction bases not matched to a gene: 5. In DNA, the CDR3 is TGTGCCACCAGCAGAGAGGGTCAGGGGGGCTATGGCTACACCTTC. It translates to CATSREGQGGYGYTF.

The chain has TRBV7-9 and TRBJ1-5; no clear D gene. The CDR3 runs to 15 residues. The V gene lost 5 bases and the J gene lost 3 bases, with 14 bases spanning the gap. CDR1 is SEHNR and CDR2 is FQNEAQ in the germline V gene (reference sequence). The chain's CDR3 is CASSRQDGYNQPQHF. The CDR3 DNA reads TGTGCCAGCAGCCGCCAAGACGGGTACAATCAGCCCCAGCATTTT.

This clone was detected a few times. The chain combines TRBV19 with TRBJ2-3; 7 nucleotides agree with TRBD1. The germline gives CDR1 LNHDA, CDR2 SQIVND (reference sequence). This CDR3 has 16 amino acids. The J segment lost 0 bases and the V segment lost 6 bases, leaving 9 bases of the junction unmatched. This CDR3 is CASRDRASISTDTQYF. The CDR3 DNA follows: TGTGCCAGTAGAGACAGGGCGTCTATTAGCACAGATACGCAGTATTTT.

The chain is built from TRBV7-2 and TRBJ2-1; 12 bases align to TRBD2. The trim removed 4 bases at V and 1 base at J, leaving 5 bases unmatched. Per the germline V gene, CDR1 is SGHTA and CDR2 is FQGNSA. CDR3 length equals 17 residues. CDR3 residues: CASSSRGLAGSYNEQFF. CDR3 nucleotide sequence: TGTGCCAGCAGCTCACGCGGACTAGCGGGATCCTACAATGAGCAGTTCTTC.

This clone was seen only a few times. The chain couples TRBV5-4 to TRBJ2-3; 7 nucleotides align to TRBD2. The CDR3 has 15 residues. Germline loops: CDR1 SGHNT, CDR2 YYREEE (reference sequence). The J segment lost 1 base and the V segment lost 4 bases, leaving 6 bases of the junction unmatched. In DNA form, the CDR3 reads TGTGCCAGCAGCCCGGGACTACTTGGCACAGATACGCAGTATTTT. It is translated as CASSPGLLGTDTQYF.

CDR3 amino acids: CASSQDSGSLEQFF. For the CDR3, the DNA is TGTGCCAGCAGCCAAGATAGCGGAAGCCTGGAGCAGTTCTTC. The chain combines TRBV14 with TRBJ2-1; a weak D match, TRBD2 (6 bases). CDR1 SGHDN and CDR2 FVKESK come from the germline V gene. The CDR3 covers 14 residues. V dropped 0 bases and J dropped 10 bases, with 13 bases sitting between them.

The rearrangement uses TRBV20-1 and TRBJ1-5, with a tentative D call TRBD1 (6 bases). This CDR3 has 11 amino acids. CDR1 and CDR2 (germline): DFQATT, SNEGSKA (reference sequence). V was cut by 5 bases and J by 16 bases, with 18 bases left in between. CDR3 amino acids: CSAFTGTIGHF. The CDR3 DNA sequence: TGCAGTGCTTTTACCGGGACAATCGGTCATTTT.

The V gene is TRBV18, the J gene TRBJ2-1; 8 positions match TRBD2. Germline V lookup: CDR1 KGHSH, CDR2 LQKENI. V lost 5 bases to trimming and J lost 5 bases; unmatched junction nucleotides: 5. The CDR3 covers 14 residues. The CDR3 nucleotides are TGTGCCAGCTCAAAGCGGGAGAACGACAATGAGCAGTTCTTC. Its translation is CASSKRENDNEQFF.

This rearrangement joins TRBV18 to TRBJ1-3; 9 nucleotides match TRBD1. The CDR3 is 17 residues long. V shed 2 bases and J 3 bases; nucleotides not matched to a gene: 8. Looked up from germline, CDR1 is KGHSH and CDR2 is LQKENI. In DNA, the CDR3 is TGTGCCAGCTCACCATATTCACAGGGGGCGCTTGGAAACACCATATATTTT. Its protein product is CASSPYSQGALGNTIYF.

The chain has TRBV6-1 and TRBJ2-1; 11 bases line up with TRBD2. The trim removed 8 bases at V and 8 bases at J, leaving 11 bases unmatched. The CDR3 consists of 15 residues. The germline gives CDR1 MNHNS, CDR2 SASEGT. DNA for the CDR3: TGTGCCAGCGTAGAACCGGGACTAGCGGTGCATGAGCAGTTCTTC. Encoded protein: CASVEPGLAVHEQFF.

The chain employs TRBV11-1 and TRBJ2-2, with D tentatively TRBD2 (6 bases). Germline CDR1 and CDR2: SGHAT and FQDESV (reference sequence). With 7 bases removed from V and 2 bases from J, the gap between germline ends came to 20 bases. CDR3 size: 17 residues. CDR3 amino acids: CASTPLEGKSNTGELFF. CDR3 nucleotides: TGTGCCAGCACCCCTCTGGAGGGAAAGTCAAACACCGGGGAGCTGTTTTTT.

J is TRBJ2-5 and V is TRBV7-2; 7 positions agree with TRBD1. This CDR3 region has 13 residues. V was clipped by 4 bases and J by 5 bases; unmatched bases: 4. Germline V gives CDR1 SGHTA, CDR2 FQGNSA. The CDR3 nucleotides are TGTGCCAGCAGCTGGATCAGGGGGGAGACCCAGTACTTC. Translating gives CASSWIRGETQYF.

The rearrangement uses TRBV6-1 and TRBJ2-6, with a possible D match to TRBD1 (7 bases). Trimming shortened V by 4 bases and J by 5 bases, and 21 bases separated the two germline ends. This CDR3 has 18 residues. The germline CDR1 and CDR2 sequences are MNHNS and SASEGT. Here the CDR3 reads CASSGRGTAPGRANVLTF. The CDR3 DNA sequence: TGTGCCAGCAGTGGCCGGGGGACAGCGCCGGGAAGGGCCAACGTCCTGACTTTC.

This clone counts as medium-sized. The V gene is TRBV4-1, the J gene TRBJ2-2, with D tentatively TRBD2 (7 bases). Trimming shortened V by 0 bases and J by 8 bases, and 10 bases separated the two germline ends. Germline CDR1 is MGHRA and CDR2 is YSYEKL. CDR3 length equals 14 residues. CDR3 DNA sequence: TGCGCCAGCAGCCAAGATAGGGGGGGAGGGGAGCTGTTTTTT. This sequence encodes CASSQDRGGGELFF.

This rearrangement joins TRBV7-2 to TRBJ2-1; 13 nucleotides align to TRBD2. With 6 bases clipped from V and 0 bases from J, the junction kept 8 bases outside the gene matches. There are 18 residues in the CDR3. Germline CDR1 and CDR2: SGHTA and FQGNSA. This CDR3 reads CASRGGTSGARSYNEQFF. The CDR3 nucleotides read TGTGCCAGCAGGGGAGGGACTAGCGGGGCCCGCTCCTACAATGAGCAGTTCTTC.

V gene TRBV7-9 combines with J gene TRBJ2-7; a possible D gene is TRBD1 (6 bases). The germline gives CDR1 SEHNR, CDR2 FQNEAQ (reference sequence). There are 14 residues in the CDR3. Trimming pared 2 bases from V and 3 bases from J, leaving 11 bases between. The CDR3 DNA reads as TGTGCCAGCAGCTTAAGCAGGGGAATCTACGAGCAGTACTTC. Its protein product is CASSLSRGIYEQYF.

This clone was detected a few times. At one boundary the junction diverges from the germline segment, which might be a read error. The chain joins TRBV5-8 to TRBJ2-1, with TRBD1 identical over 9 bases. The germline V gene has CDR1 SGHTS and CDR2 YDEGEE. This CDR3 has 10 residues. CDR3 nucleotide sequence: TGTGCCAGCAGGCCCGGGACAGGGATCTTC. Residues: CASRPGTGIF.